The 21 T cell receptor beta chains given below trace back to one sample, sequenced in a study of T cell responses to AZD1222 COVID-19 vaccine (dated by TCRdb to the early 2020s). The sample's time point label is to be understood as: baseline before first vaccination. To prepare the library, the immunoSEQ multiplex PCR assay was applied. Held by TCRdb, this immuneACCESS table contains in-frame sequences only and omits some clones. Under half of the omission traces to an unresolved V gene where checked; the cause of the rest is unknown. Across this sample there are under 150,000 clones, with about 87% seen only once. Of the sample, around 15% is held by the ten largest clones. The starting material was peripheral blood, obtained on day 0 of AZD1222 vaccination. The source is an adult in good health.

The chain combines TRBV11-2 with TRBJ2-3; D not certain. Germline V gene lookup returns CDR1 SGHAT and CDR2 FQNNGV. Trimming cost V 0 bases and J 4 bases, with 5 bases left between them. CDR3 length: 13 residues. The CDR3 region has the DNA TGTGCCAGCAGCTTAGATCTGTCAGATACGCAGTATTTT. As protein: CASSLDLSDTQYF.

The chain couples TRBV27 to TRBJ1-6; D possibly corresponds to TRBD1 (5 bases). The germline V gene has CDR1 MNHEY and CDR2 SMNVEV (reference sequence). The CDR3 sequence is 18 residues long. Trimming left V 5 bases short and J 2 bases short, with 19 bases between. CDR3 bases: TGTGCCAGCAGTGCCCTGACAGTTGGCGGGGCCTATAATTCACCCCTCCACTTT. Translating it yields CASSALTVGGAYNSPLHF.

Here the CDR3 reads CASSSSPHNEKLFF. The CDR3 bases are TGTGCCAGCAGTTCGTCTCCCCATAATGAAAAACTGTTTTTT. The gene calls are TRBV28 and TRBJ1-4; D not certain. There are 14 residues in the CDR3. V was pared by 4 bases and J by 4 bases, with 10 bases between. The germline V gene has CDR1 MDHEN and CDR2 SYDVKM. The variable domain in full, with the rest retrieved from reference TRBV28 and TRBJ1-4, is DVKVTQSSRYLVKRTGEKVFLECVQDMDHENMFWYRQDPGLGLRLIYFSYDVKMKEKGDIPEGYSVSREKKERFSLILESASTNQTSMYLCASSSSPHNEKLFFGSGTQLSVL.

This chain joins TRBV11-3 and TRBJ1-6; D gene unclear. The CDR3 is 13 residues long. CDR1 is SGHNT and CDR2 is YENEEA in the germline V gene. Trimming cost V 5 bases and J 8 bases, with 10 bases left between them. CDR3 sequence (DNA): TGTGCCAGCAGCCGGGAGGCCGATTCACCCCTCCACTTT. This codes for CASSREADSPLHF.

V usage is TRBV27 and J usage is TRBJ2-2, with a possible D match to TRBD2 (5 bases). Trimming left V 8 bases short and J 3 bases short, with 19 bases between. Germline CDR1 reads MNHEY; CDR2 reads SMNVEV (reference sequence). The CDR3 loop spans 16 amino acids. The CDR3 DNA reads TGTGCCAGCCACCCGGGGAGCGGAAGGGACACCGGGGAGCTGTTTTTT. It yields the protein CASHPGSGRDTGELFF.

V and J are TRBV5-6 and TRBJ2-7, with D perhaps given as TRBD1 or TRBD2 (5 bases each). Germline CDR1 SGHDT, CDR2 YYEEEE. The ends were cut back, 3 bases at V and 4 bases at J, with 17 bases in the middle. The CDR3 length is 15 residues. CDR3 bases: TGTGCCAGCAGCTGGGGGACGGGAAGGGTTTACGAGCAGTACTTC. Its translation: CASSWGTGRVYEQYF.

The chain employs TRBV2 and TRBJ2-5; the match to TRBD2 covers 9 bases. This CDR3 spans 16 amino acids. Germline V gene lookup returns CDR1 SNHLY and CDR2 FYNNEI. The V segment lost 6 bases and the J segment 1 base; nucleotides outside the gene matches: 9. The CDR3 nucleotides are TGTGCCAGCAGACCTCTAGCGGGGCCGTCCCAAGAGACCCAGTACTTC. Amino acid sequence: CASRPLAGPSQETQYF.

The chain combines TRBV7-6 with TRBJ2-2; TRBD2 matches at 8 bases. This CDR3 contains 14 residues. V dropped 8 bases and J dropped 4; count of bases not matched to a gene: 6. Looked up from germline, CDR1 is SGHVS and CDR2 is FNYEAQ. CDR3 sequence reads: CASREGTGTGELFF. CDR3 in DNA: TGTGCCAGCCGGGAGGGGACGGGCACCGGGGAGCTGTTTTTT.

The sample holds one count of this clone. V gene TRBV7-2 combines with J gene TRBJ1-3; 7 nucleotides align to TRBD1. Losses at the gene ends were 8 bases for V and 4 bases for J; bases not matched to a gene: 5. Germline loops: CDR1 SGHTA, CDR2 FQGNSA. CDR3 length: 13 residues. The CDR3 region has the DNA TGTGCCAGCTCAGGGGGGCAAGGAAACACCATATATTTT. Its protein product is CASSGGQGNTIYF. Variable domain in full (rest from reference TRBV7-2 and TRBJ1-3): GAGVSQSPSNKVTEKGKDVELRCDPISGHTALYWYRQSLGQGLEFLIYFQGNSAPDKSGLPSDRFSAERTGGSVSTLTIQRTQQEDSAVYLCASSGGQGNTIYFGEGSWLTVV.

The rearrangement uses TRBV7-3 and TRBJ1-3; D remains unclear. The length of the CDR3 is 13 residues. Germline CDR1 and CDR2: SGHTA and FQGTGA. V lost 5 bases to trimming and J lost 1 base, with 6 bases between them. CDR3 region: CASSHPSGNTIYF. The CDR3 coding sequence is TGTGCCAGCAGCCACCCGTCTGGAAACACCATATATTTT.

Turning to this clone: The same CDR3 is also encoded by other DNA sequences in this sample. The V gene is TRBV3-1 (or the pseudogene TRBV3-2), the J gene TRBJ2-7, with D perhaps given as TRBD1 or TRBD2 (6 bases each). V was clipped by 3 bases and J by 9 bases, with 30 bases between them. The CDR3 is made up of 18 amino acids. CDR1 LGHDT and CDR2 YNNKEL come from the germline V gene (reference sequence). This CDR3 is CASSHTGSIEGGTYGQYF. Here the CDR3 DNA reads TGTGCCAGCAGCCACACAGGGTCGATAGAGGGGGGAACCTATGGGCAGTACTTC.

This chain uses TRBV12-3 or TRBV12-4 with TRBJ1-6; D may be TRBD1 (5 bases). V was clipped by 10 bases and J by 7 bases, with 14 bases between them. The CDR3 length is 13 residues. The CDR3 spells CATLAGGNSPLHF. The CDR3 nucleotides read TGTGCCACCTTAGCTGGGGGAAATTCACCCCTCCACTTT.

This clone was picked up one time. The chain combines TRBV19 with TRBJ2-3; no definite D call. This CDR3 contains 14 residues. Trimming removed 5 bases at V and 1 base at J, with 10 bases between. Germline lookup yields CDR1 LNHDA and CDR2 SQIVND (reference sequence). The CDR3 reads CASSPPFGTDTQYF. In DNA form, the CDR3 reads TGTGCCAGTAGTCCCCCTTTCGGCACAGATACGCAGTATTTT.

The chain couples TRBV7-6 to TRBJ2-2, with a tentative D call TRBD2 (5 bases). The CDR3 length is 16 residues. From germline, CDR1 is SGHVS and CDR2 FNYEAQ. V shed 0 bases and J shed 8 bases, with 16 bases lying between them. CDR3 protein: CASSLAWTGVVGELFF. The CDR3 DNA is TGTGCCAGCAGCTTAGCGTGGACCGGGGTCGTGGGGGAGCTGTTTTTT.

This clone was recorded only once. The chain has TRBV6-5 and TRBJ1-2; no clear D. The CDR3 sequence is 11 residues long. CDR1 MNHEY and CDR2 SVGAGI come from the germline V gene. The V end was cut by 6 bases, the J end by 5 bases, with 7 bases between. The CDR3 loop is CASRRGYGYTF. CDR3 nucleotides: TGTGCCAGCAGGCGGGGATATGGCTACACCTTC.

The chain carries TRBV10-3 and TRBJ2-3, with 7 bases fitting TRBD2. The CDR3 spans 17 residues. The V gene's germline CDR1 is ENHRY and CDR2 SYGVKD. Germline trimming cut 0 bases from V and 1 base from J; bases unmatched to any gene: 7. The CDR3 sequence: CAISESIGGGGTDTQYF. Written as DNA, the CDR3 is TGTGCCATCAGTGAGTCGATTGGGGGGGGAGGCACAGATACGCAGTATTTT.

The CDR3 sequence: CASGGQPQHF. The CDR3 DNA is TGTGCCAGCGGTGGTCAGCCCCAGCATTTT. The V gene is TRBV4-2, the J gene TRBJ1-5; D gene unclear. Germline CDR1 reads LGHNA; CDR2 reads YNFKEQ. This CDR3 comprises 10 residues. Trimming cost V 8 bases and J 6 bases, with 5 bases left between them.

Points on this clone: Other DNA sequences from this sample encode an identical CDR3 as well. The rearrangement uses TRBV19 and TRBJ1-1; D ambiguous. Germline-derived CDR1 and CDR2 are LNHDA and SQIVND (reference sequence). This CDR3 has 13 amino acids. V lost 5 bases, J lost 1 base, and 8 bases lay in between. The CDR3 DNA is TGTGCCAGTAGTCTGGGAGAGAACACTGAAGCTTTCTTT. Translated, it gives CASSLGENTEAFF.

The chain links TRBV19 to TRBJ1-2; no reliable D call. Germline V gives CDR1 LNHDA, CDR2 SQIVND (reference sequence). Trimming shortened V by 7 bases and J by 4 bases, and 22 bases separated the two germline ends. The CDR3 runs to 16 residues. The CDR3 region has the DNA TGTGCCAGTACCGCCCTGGAGGGTAAGGAAGGCTATGGCTACACCTTC. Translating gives CASTALEGKEGYGYTF.

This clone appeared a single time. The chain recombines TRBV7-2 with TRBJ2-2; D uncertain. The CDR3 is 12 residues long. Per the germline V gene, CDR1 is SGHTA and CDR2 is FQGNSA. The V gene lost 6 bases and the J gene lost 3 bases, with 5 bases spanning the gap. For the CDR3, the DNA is TGTGCCAGCAGGTGGTACACCGGGGAGCTGTTTTTT. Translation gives CASRWYTGELFF.

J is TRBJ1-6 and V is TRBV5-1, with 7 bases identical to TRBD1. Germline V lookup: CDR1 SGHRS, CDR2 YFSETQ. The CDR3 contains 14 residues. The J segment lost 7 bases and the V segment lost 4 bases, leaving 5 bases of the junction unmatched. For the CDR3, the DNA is TGCGCCAGCAGCCTGGGACAGACGAATTCACCCCTCCACTTT. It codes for CASSLGQTNSPLHF.